The clone carrying this T cell receptor (beta chain) showed up just a few times. Germline CDR1 reads SEHNR; CDR2 reads FQNEAQ (reference sequence). Trimming took off 4 bases at V and 0 bases at J, with 14 bases between the two ends. The length of the CDR3 is 16 residues. The record originates from a study of beta chain features in type 1 diabetes. Every bit of the isolated RNA underwent reverse transcription, so sequencing read expressed TCRB transcripts. The data were produced by immunoSEQ multiplex PCR, yet TCRdb's version contains in-frame clones alone and is incomplete. The sample lists about half a million clones, around 10% seen once, with around 0.05% in the top ten.

This chain links TRBV7-9 with TRBJ2-3, with D maybe TRBD2 (6 bases). The source is a woman in her late teens or twenties in good health. The material sequenced was naive CD4+ T cells from blood. The CDR3 sequence: CASSYRLAVSTDTQYF. Written as DNA, the CDR3 is TGTGCCAGCAGCTATAGATTAGCGGTTAGCACAGATACGCAGTATTTT. The complete variable domain, with remaining parts taken from reference TRBV7-9 and TRBJ2-3, reads DTGVSQNPRHKITKRGQNVTFRCDPISEHNRLYWYRQTLGQGPEFLTYFQNEAQLEKSRLLSDRFSAERPKGSFSTLEIQRTEQGDSAMYLCASSYRLAVSTDTQYFGPGTRLTVL.